A single sample is the source of the 15 T cell receptor beta chains below, sequenced in a study of cytomegalovirus exposure and HLA in healthy donors (dated by TCRdb to the late 2010s). The library came from the immunoSEQ multiplex PCR assay. The table was pulled from immuneACCESS by TCRdb, which kept in-frame rearrangements only. Such tables lose some clones; where checked, under half of the loss comes from unresolved V genes, and the rest has no known cause. The sample includes fewer than 150,000 clones, with 70% to 85% observed a single time. The ten largest account for about 32% of the sample. Sequenced input: PBMCs. These receptors all come from a young man in good health and CMV-seropositive.

This chain links TRBV9 with TRBJ2-1, with D maybe TRBD2 (7 bases). Germline CDR1 is SGDLS and CDR2 is YYNGEE. The CDR3 loop spans 15 amino acids. The germline V and J ends were trimmed by 0 bases and 5 bases, with 12 bases remaining between them. The CDR3 sequence: CASSVGGGLHNEQFF. The CDR3 DNA follows: TGTGCCAGCAGCGTAGGGGGGGGGCTACACAATGAGCAGTTCTTC.

The chain carries TRBV18 and TRBJ2-2; TRBD1 matches at 7 bases. Germline V gene lookup returns CDR1 KGHSH and CDR2 LQKENI. This CDR3 spans 15 amino acids. With 10 bases clipped from V and 2 bases from J, the junction kept 10 bases outside the gene matches. The CDR3 here is CATRRGGPNTGELFF. CDR3 bases: TGTGCCACCAGACGAGGGGGCCCCAACACCGGGGAGCTGTTTTTT.

The gene calls are TRBV7-9 and TRBJ1-5; D is possibly TRBD1 (6 bases). V was cut by 4 bases and J by 3 bases, with 13 bases left in between. The CDR3 spans 15 residues. Germline CDR1 is SEHNR and CDR2 is FQNEAQ (reference sequence). Here the CDR3 DNA reads TGTGCCAGCAGCTCAATACAGGGAGCCAATCAGCCCCAGCATTTT. The encoded protein is CASSSIQGANQPQHF. Filled out from reference TRBV7-9 and TRBJ1-5, the complete variable domain reads DTGVSQNPRHKITKRGQNVTFRCDPISEHNRLYWYRQTLGQGPEFLTYFQNEAQLEKSRLLSDRFSAERPKGSFSTLEIQRTEQGDSAMYLCASSSIQGANQPQHFGDGTRLSIL.

This clone was observed a handful of times. The chain joins TRBV25-1 to TRBJ1-1; perhaps TRBD1 as D (5 bases). Germline loops: CDR1 MGHDK, CDR2 SYGVNS. The length of the CDR3 is 15 residues. V lost 1 base and J 1 base, leaving 10 bases between the germline ends. CDR3 bases: TGTGCCAGCAGTGAATCGGGGGAGGGGAACACTGAAGCTTTCTTT. This sequence encodes CASSESGEGNTEAFF.

The chain links TRBV14 to TRBJ2-7; 8 nucleotides line up with TRBD1. Unmatched junction bases numbered 5, after V lost 4 bases and J lost 0 bases. The CDR3 runs 15 residues. The germline CDR1 and CDR2 sequences are SGHDN and FVKESK. The CDR3 loop reads CASSRATGGSYEQYF. In nucleotides, the CDR3 is TGTGCCAGCAGCCGAGCTACAGGGGGCTCCTACGAGCAGTACTTC.

The CDR3 coding sequence is TGTGCCAGCTCACCACCGAGTCTTCGCACAGATACGCAGTATTTT. Its protein product is CASSPPSLRTDTQYF. This chain links TRBV18 with TRBJ2-3, with unresolved D. Trimming left V 0 bases short and J 1 base short, with 8 bases between. This CDR3 has 15 amino acids. Germline assignment: CDR1 KGHSH and CDR2 LQKENI.

This clone was recorded once. The chain carries TRBV7-9 and TRBJ2-7; the match to TRBD1 covers 7 bases. J was trimmed by 2 bases and V by 3 bases; bases with no gene match: 1. The germline V gene has CDR1 SEHNR and CDR2 FQNEAQ (reference sequence). The CDR3 has 13 residues. The chain's CDR3 is CASSFGQAYEQYF. CDR3 nucleotide sequence: TGTGCCAGCAGCTTCGGACAGGCCTACGAGCAGTACTTC.

Concerning this clone itself: An end of the junction differs from the germline gene, which may be a read error. The chain links TRBV7-8 to TRBJ1-2, with 7 bases identical to TRBD1. This CDR3 is 13 amino acids long. CDR1 is SGHVS and CDR2 is FQNEAQ in the germline V gene. Written as DNA, the CDR3 is TGTGCCAGCAGCCAGACACGGGACAGATCTTCCGCCTTC. The encoded protein is CASSQTRDRSSAF.

This clone was detected only a few times. Here the CDR3 reads CASSLVGTSSTGELFF. CDR3 sequence (DNA): TGCGCCAGCAGCTTGGTAGGGACTAGCAGCACCGGGGAGCTGTTTTTT. The V call is TRBV5-1, the J call TRBJ2-2; TRBD2 matches 9 bases. The germline gives CDR1 SGHRS, CDR2 YFSETQ. The V gene end was trimmed by 0 bases and the J gene end by 4 bases; junction bases not matched to a gene: 4. The CDR3 loop spans 16 amino acids.

Notes on this clone: Other nucleotide sequences from this sample produce the same CDR3. The J gene is TRBJ2-5, the V gene TRBV29-1, with TRBD1 identical over 7 bases. The V gene end was trimmed by 7 bases and the J gene end by 1 base; junction bases not matched to a gene: 3. The CDR3 has 12 amino acids. Germline CDR1 reads SQVTM; CDR2 reads ANQGSEA. The CDR3 nucleotides read TGCAGCGGACGGACAGGCCAAGAGACCCAGTACTTC. Its translation: CSGRTGQETQYF.

The V call is TRBV10-1, the J call TRBJ2-1, with 11 bases matching TRBD2. Trimming cost V 9 bases and J 9 bases; bases outside gene matches: 10. The CDR3 has 14 residues. Germline V lookup: CDR1 WNHNN, CDR2 SYGVQD (reference sequence). As DNA, the CDR3 is TGCGCCAGTAGTAGCGGGGGGGCCTCACGTGAGCAGTTCTTC. Translating it yields CASSSGGASREQFF.

The rearrangement links TRBV9 to TRBJ1-2; D is possibly TRBD1 (5 bases). V shed 0 bases and J shed 6 bases, with 18 bases lying between them. Germline loops: CDR1 SGDLS, CDR2 YYNGEE. The CDR3 has 16 amino acids. CDR3 bases: TGTGCCAGCAGCGTAGAGCAGGCAGGGAAGACCCATGGCTACACCTTC. Translating it yields CASSVEQAGKTHGYTF.

The chain joins TRBV5-1 to TRBJ1-1, with a weak D call TRBD1 (6 bases). This CDR3 has 15 amino acids. Between the trimmed V and J ends, which lost 2 bases and 2 bases, there was a span of 13 bases. CDR1 is SGHRS, CDR2 YFSETQ, per germline. The CDR3 sequence is CASSFTGKGNTEAFF. As DNA, the CDR3 is TGCGCCAGCAGCTTTACAGGGAAGGGAAACACTGAAGCTTTCTTT.

This clone was counted once. This rearrangement joins TRBV15 to TRBJ2-1; 9 bases align to TRBD1. The CDR3 sequence is 15 residues long. The V segment lost 3 bases and the J segment 1 base; nucleotides outside the gene matches: 1. Per germline, CDR1 LNHNV and CDR2 YYDKDF (reference sequence). CDR3 in amino acids: CATSRGQGSYNEQFF. CDR3 in DNA: TGTGCCACCAGCAGGGGACAGGGATCCTACAATGAGCAGTTCTTC.

The V call is TRBV18, the J call TRBJ2-6; the match to TRBD2 covers 12 bases. The V segment lost 3 bases and the J segment 0 bases; nucleotides outside the gene matches: 9. This CDR3 contains 20 residues. Germline assignment: CDR1 KGHSH and CDR2 LQKENI. CDR3 amino acids: CASSPKTSGSPLSGANVLTF. CDR3 in DNA: TGTGCCAGCTCACCCAAGACTAGCGGGAGCCCACTCTCTGGGGCCAACGTCCTGACTTTC.